One sample yielded the 22 T cell receptor beta chains listed below, sequenced in a study of blood T cells in healthy people across ages (dated by TCRdb to the mid-2010s). Library construction relied on 5' RACE. A second PCR of about 6 to 12 cycles was performed with a sample-barcoded 5' primer and a J-beta primer mix. TCRdb reprocessed the public reads (quality trimming at Q25 with fastp, clone calling with MiXCR) and kept in-frame beta chains. CDR3 protein sequences are deduplicated, and each keeps its most common genes and DNA. The sample data list 1.8 million or so distinct CDR3 sequences, and about two fifths of these were observed just once. The ten largest clones take up roughly 23% of the sample. The sequencing sample was made of blood. The receptors come from a human donor in good health.

This clonotype was detected only a few times. This chain links TRBV10-3 with TRBJ2-5; 9 bases map to TRBD1. CDR1 is ENHRY, CDR2 SYGVKD, per germline. The V and J ends lost 6 bases and 11 bases, in that order; junction bases with no gene match: 10. CDR3 length equals 13 residues. The DNA of the CDR3 is TGTGCCATCAGCTGGACAGGGGATCGGGAGCAGTACTTC. Translation gives CAISWTGDREQYF.

This clonotype was detected ten times or more. The chain has TRBV6-5 and TRBJ2-3; 11 positions agree with TRBD2. Germline lookup yields CDR1 MNHEY and CDR2 SVGAGI. V dropped 5 bases and J dropped 0; count of bases not matched to a gene: 4. The CDR3 extends over 16 amino acids. DNA for the CDR3: TGTGCCAGCAGTCTCCGGACTAGCGGGAGCACAGATACGCAGTATTTT. Translation: CASSLRTSGSTDTQYF.

V usage is TRBV20-1 and J usage is TRBJ2-5, with 13 bases aligning to TRBD2. Trimming cost V 5 bases and J 3 bases; bases outside gene matches: 3. CDR3 size: 14 residues. Germline V gives CDR1 DFQATT, CDR2 SNEGSKA (reference sequence). CDR3 nucleotides: TGCAGTGCTCGTGGACTAGCGGGGGAAGAGACCCAGTACTTC. This sequence encodes CSARGLAGEETQYF.

The chain recombines TRBV5-1 with TRBJ2-1; D possibly uses TRBD1 or TRBD2 (5 bases each). Germline V gives CDR1 SGHRS, CDR2 YFSETQ. The CDR3 has 12 amino acids. V lost 2 bases and J 10 bases, leaving 10 bases between the germline ends. The DNA for the CDR3 is TGCGCCAGCAGCTTAGGGGAGTTGGAGCAGTTCTTC. As protein: CASSLGELEQFF.

This clonotype was observed a handful of times. The V call is TRBV29-1, the J call TRBJ2-1, with D unclear. Germline loops: CDR1 SQVTM, CDR2 ANQGSEA. The length of the CDR3 is 14 residues. V dropped 0 bases and J dropped 0 bases, with 6 bases sitting between them. CDR3 in DNA: TGCAGCGTTGAAGAACGGAGCTCCTACAATGAGCAGTTCTTC. Amino acid sequence: CSVEERSSYNEQFF.

With regard to this clonotype: Its ends do not fully match the called genes, so a read error is possible. This chain connects TRBV3-1 to TRBJ1-1; D may be TRBD1 (6 bases). Germline values: CDR1 LGHDT, CDR2 YNNKEL (reference sequence). CDR3 size: 17 residues. In DNA form, the CDR3 reads TGTGCCAACAGCCAAGATTTCACCGGGGGCCCGAACACTGAAGCTTTCTTT. Amino acid sequence: CANSQDFTGGPNTEAFF. The full variable domain, with the rest looked up from reference TRBV3-1 and TRBJ1-1, is DTAVSQTPKYLVTQMGNDKSIKCEQNLGHDTMYWYKQDSKKFLKIMFSYNNKELIINETVPNRFSPKSPDKAHLNLHINSLELGDSAVYFCANSQDFTGGPNTEAFFGQGTRLTVV.

The table lists this clonotype with many counts. This chain uses TRBV13 with TRBJ2-5; D may be TRBD1 or TRBD2 (5 bases each). The CDR3 has 18 amino acids. The V and J ends lost 5 bases and 1 base respectively, with 23 bases between them. Per germline, CDR1 PRHDT and CDR2 FYEKMQ (reference sequence). The DNA of the CDR3 is TGTGCCAGCAGCGGACCCTCAGAGGGGTTTAATTCCCAAGAGACCCAGTACTTC. Its protein product is CASSGPSEGFNSQETQYF.

The V gene is TRBV6-1, the J gene TRBJ2-6; TRBD1 aligns across 7 bases. Trimming took 3 bases from V and 0 from J; bases not matched to a gene: 5. Germline assignment: CDR1 MNHNS and CDR2 SASEGT. The CDR3 has 17 residues. The CDR3 region is CASSDRGLTSGANVLTF. CDR3 nucleotides: TGTGCCAGCAGTGATAGGGGGCTGACCTCTGGGGCCAACGTCCTGACTTTC.

The chain is built from TRBV6-5 and TRBJ1-2, with D possibly TRBD1 on 5 matching bases. The CDR3 contains 15 residues. Germline V gene sequence: CDR1 MNHEY, CDR2 SVGAGI. V was trimmed by 0 bases and J by 5 bases, leaving 13 bases between them. The CDR3 here is CASSYSPTEPYGYTF. In DNA form, the CDR3 reads TGTGCCAGCAGTTACTCCCCGACAGAGCCGTATGGCTACACCTTC.

This clonotype was counted a few times. J is TRBJ2-1 and V is TRBV20-1; possibly TRBD2 for D (6 bases). Trimming stripped 1 base from V and 6 bases from J, with 16 bases between. The CDR3 is 15 amino acids. Germline CDR1 reads DFQATT; CDR2 reads SNEGSKA (reference sequence). CDR3 sequence reads: CSARVEGRNTNEQFF. CDR3 in DNA: TGCAGTGCTAGAGTGGAGGGGCGCAACACCAATGAGCAGTTCTTC.

The rearrangement uses TRBV6-2 or TRBV6-3 and TRBJ2-7; TRBD2 might be the D (6 bases). The germline CDR1 and CDR2 sequences are MNHEY and SVGEGT. The CDR3 loop spans 14 amino acids. Trimming stripped 8 bases from V and 3 bases from J, with 17 bases between. CDR3 loop: CASHPGGESYEQYF. CDR3 bases: TGTGCCAGCCACCCAGGAGGGGAAAGCTACGAGCAGTACTTC.

V is TRBV7-2 and J is TRBJ1-5, with D perhaps matching TRBD1 (6 bases). Germline CDR1 is SGHTA and CDR2 is FQGNSA. The ends were cut back, 3 bases at V and 7 bases at J, with 16 bases in the middle. The CDR3 is 15 residues long. The CDR3 sequence is CASSLVASTGQPQHF. The CDR3 bases are TGTGCCAGCAGCTTGGTAGCTTCCACAGGGCAGCCCCAGCATTTT. Based on the CDR3 plus reference TRBV7-2 and TRBJ1-5, the full variable domain is GAGVSQSPSNKVTEKGKDVELRCDPISGHTALYWYRQSLGQGLEFLIYFQGNSAPDKSGLPSDRFSAERTGGSVSTLTIQRTQQEDSAVYLCASSLVASTGQPQHFGDGTRLSIL.

CDR3 loop: CASNQRRDNNQPQHF. As DNA, the CDR3 is TGTGCCAGCAATCAACGCCGGGACAACAATCAGCCCCAGCATTTT. The chain combines TRBV6-6 with TRBJ1-5, with D possibly matching TRBD1 (6 bases). This CDR3 has 15 amino acids. Trimming removed 7 bases from V and 3 bases from J, with 16 bases in between. The germline V gene has CDR1 MNHNY and CDR2 SVGAGI (reference sequence).

This clonotype has just a few counts. The chain has TRBV12-3 or TRBV12-4 and TRBJ1-1; D is unclear. V was clipped by 7 bases and J by 5 bases, with 23 bases between them. This CDR3 comprises 16 residues. The CDR3 nucleotides read TGTGCCAGCACCCCAGGCGCTCAGGAGGGTAATACTGAAGCTTTCTTT. Its translation: CASTPGAQEGNTEAFF.

In this sample, this clonotype turned up a few times. This chain connects TRBV7-2 to TRBJ1-3, with a possible D match to TRBD1 (5 bases). V was trimmed by 5 bases and J by 5 bases, leaving 13 bases between them. The CDR3 runs 14 residues. Germline V gives CDR1 SGHTA, CDR2 FQGNSA. CDR3 sequence: CASSPGTVRNTIYF. The CDR3, as DNA: TGTGCCAGCAGCCCGGGGACCGTAAGAAACACCATATATTTT.

This chain connects TRBV12-3 or TRBV12-4 to TRBJ2-3, with 12 bases identical to TRBD2. The CDR3 contains 16 residues. V was clipped by 6 bases and J by 2 bases; unmatched bases: 6. CDR3 residues: CASSQRLAGVTDTQYF. DNA of the CDR3: TGTGCCAGCAGCCAAAGACTAGCGGGGGTCACAGATACGCAGTATTTT.

The chain has TRBV10-3 and TRBJ1-1; D is unresolved. V gave up 10 bases and J gave up 0 bases, with 15 bases separating them. The CDR3 runs 14 residues. Germline CDR1 ENHRY, CDR2 SYGVKD. The CDR3 sequence: CATKTFDMNTEAFF. Here the CDR3 DNA reads TGTGCCACGAAGACCTTTGACATGAACACTGAAGCTTTCTTT.

This clonotype was counted only a few times. The chain uses TRBV27 and TRBJ2-7; D call uncertain. The CDR3 is 16 amino acids. Germline CDR1 reads MNHEY; CDR2 reads SMNVEV (reference sequence). Trimming took 4 bases from V and 0 from J, leaving 16 bases between them. The CDR3 coding sequence is TGTGCCAGCAGTTACCTAGGAAATCTTGTCTCCTACGAGCAGTACTTC. Amino acid sequence: CASSYLGNLVSYEQYF.

This clonotype was detected ten times or more. The V and J genes are TRBV9 and TRBJ2-1; D uncertain. Germline V gives CDR1 SGDLS, CDR2 YYNGEE. Trimming took 3 bases from V and 0 from J, leaving 10 bases between them. CDR3 length: 15 residues. The CDR3 is CASSAGRSSYNEQFF. Here the CDR3 DNA reads TGTGCCAGCAGCGCCGGACGGAGCTCCTACAATGAGCAGTTCTTC.

This clonotype turned up a few times. The chain carries TRBV7-2 and TRBJ2-3; TRBD1 is a possible D gene (5 bases). Germline V gene sequence: CDR1 SGHTA, CDR2 FQGNSA. Trimming stripped 2 bases from V and 3 bases from J, with 9 bases between. CDR3 size: 14 residues. CDR3 residues: CASSLQQGTDTQYF. The CDR3 coding sequence is TGTGCCAGCAGCTTACAGCAGGGTACAGATACGCAGTATTTT.

This sequence joins TRBV6-1 and TRBJ2-1; D possibly matches TRBD1 or TRBD2 (5 bases each). V lost 7 bases, J lost 0 bases, and 13 bases lay in between. The germline CDR1 and CDR2 sequences are MNHNS and SASEGT. CDR3 length: 15 residues. The CDR3 loop is CASKRDPPSYNEQFF. Here the CDR3 DNA reads TGTGCCAGCAAACGGGACCCCCCCTCCTACAATGAGCAGTTCTTC.

The V call is TRBV20-1, the J call TRBJ2-1; 10 bases agree with TRBD2. The CDR3 covers 15 residues. CDR1 and CDR2 (germline): DFQATT, SNEGSKA (reference sequence). J was trimmed by 9 bases and V by 6 bases; bases with no gene match: 14. The CDR3: CSAETSGGASVEQFF. The CDR3 bases are TGCAGTGCCGAGACGAGCGGGGGGGCCTCAGTTGAGCAGTTCTTC.